The 26 T cell receptor beta chains presented below share a single source sample, sequenced in a study of OX40 agonist ivuxolimab in advanced cancers. Method: immunoSEQ multiplex PCR; TCRdb's copy keeps in-frame clones and lacks some. The table shows over 45,000 clones, with about 88% occurring only once. This specimen consisted of CD4+ or CD8+ T cells sorted from blood, obtained in a trial of the OX40 agonist ivuxolimab. The receptors shown here come from an adult with an advanced solid tumor such as melanoma, head and neck, liver or kidney cancer.

This clone occurred once. This chain connects TRBV4-1 to TRBJ2-1; the D is unclear. V dropped 2 bases and J dropped 1 base, with 3 bases sitting between them. This CDR3 spans 13 amino acids. CDR1 and CDR2 from the germline V gene are MGHRA and YSYEKL. CDR3 amino acids: CASSQRSYNEQFF. CDR3 DNA sequence: TGCGCCAGCAGCCAACGATCCTACAATGAGCAGTTCTTC.

This clone is a singleton in its sample. The chain carries TRBV21-1 and TRBJ1-1. TRBV21-1 represents a pseudogene. The CDR3 is 15 amino acids. The CDR3 DNA reads as TGTGCCAGCAGCAACCGACTCGGGGAGAACACTGAAGCTTTCTTT. Residues: CASSNRLGENTEAFF.

The chain has TRBV5-1 and TRBJ2-5; a possible D gene is TRBD2 (7 bases). Germline values: CDR1 SGHRS, CDR2 YFSETQ. Deletions cut 1 base from V and 4 bases from J, with 14 bases between. There are 15 residues in the CDR3. The CDR3 DNA is TGCGCCAGCAGCTTGCTTCAGGGGAGGGGAGAGACCCAGTACTTC. It encodes CASSLLQGRGETQYF.

The V and J genes are TRBV5-1 and TRBJ2-7; the D gene is possibly TRBD1 (6 bases). Looked up from germline, CDR1 is SGHRS and CDR2 is YFSETQ. Trimming stripped 3 bases from V and 2 bases from J, with 9 bases between. The CDR3 runs to 13 residues. CDR3 nucleotide sequence: TGCGCCAGCAGCTATCCAGGGGCCTACGAGCAGTACTTC. Translated, it gives CASSYPGAYEQYF.

V usage is TRBV9 and J usage is TRBJ2-3; TRBD2 matches 9 bases. Germline V gives CDR1 SGDLS, CDR2 YYNGEE. The J segment lost 0 bases and the V segment lost 0 bases, leaving 8 bases of the junction unmatched. The CDR3 covers 18 residues. The chain's CDR3 is CASSVAASGIPSTDTQYF. In DNA form, the CDR3 reads TGTGCCAGCAGCGTAGCTGCTAGCGGGATACCTAGCACAGATACGCAGTATTTT.

This chain joins TRBV10-3 and TRBJ2-3, with D possibly matching TRBD1 (5 bases). The germline V gene encodes CDR1 ENHRY and CDR2 SYGVKD. Deletions cut 5 bases from V and 7 bases from J, with 10 bases between. This CDR3 has 12 residues. In nucleotides, the CDR3 is TGTGCCATCAGTCCTAGGGGAAATACGCAGTATTTT. It yields the protein CAISPRGNTQYF.

The chain combines TRBV5-4 with TRBJ2-5; 9 bases line up with TRBD1. Germline CDR1 is SGHNT and CDR2 is YYREEE (reference sequence). The CDR3 has 15 residues. Trimming removed 2 bases from V and 4 bases from J; junction bases left unmatched: 6. CDR3 DNA: TGTGCCAGCAGCTTAGGGACAGGGTCAGGAGAGACCCAGTACTTC. Amino acid sequence: CASSLGTGSGETQYF. Full variable domain (missing parts from reference TRBV5-4 and TRBJ2-5): ETGVTQSPTHLIKTRGQQVTLRCSSQSGHNTVSWYQQALGQGPQFIFQYYREEENGRGNFPPRFSGLQFPNYSSELNVNALELDDSALYLCASSLGTGSGETQYFGPGTRLLVL.

This chain uses TRBV18 with TRBJ2-5; D gene ambiguous. CDR3 length equals 12 residues. Trimming left V 3 bases short and J 3 bases short, with 5 bases between. Germline-derived CDR1 and CDR2 are KGHSH and LQKENI. As DNA, the CDR3 is TGTGCCAGCTCACCCACAGAAGAGACCCAGTACTTC. Protein sequence: CASSPTEETQYF.

The genes are TRBV7-2 and TRBJ1-3; D not certain. Germline V lookup: CDR1 SGHTA, CDR2 FQGNSA. V lost 5 bases and J 0 bases, leaving 5 bases between the germline ends. The CDR3 sequence is 13 residues long. CDR3 nucleotide sequence: TGTGCCAGCAGCCAGAGCTCTGGAAACACCATATATTTT. It codes for CASSQSSGNTIYF.

This chain joins TRBV18 and TRBJ2-5, with D unclear. The CDR3 extends over 15 amino acids. CDR1 is KGHSH and CDR2 is LQKENI in the germline V gene. V gave up 0 bases and J gave up 4 bases, with 12 bases separating them. The CDR3 protein is CASSPPTPRSETQYF. The DNA of the CDR3 is TGTGCCAGCTCACCACCGACTCCTAGGTCAGAGACCCAGTACTTC.

The CDR3 is CASSFIAGREQYF. As DNA, the CDR3 is TGTGCCAGCAGTTTTATAGCGGGCCGGGAGCAGTACTTC. The rearrangement links TRBV27 to TRBJ2-5, with 7 bases that match TRBD2. J was trimmed by 11 bases and V by 3 bases; bases with no gene match: 9. Germline CDR1 and CDR2: MNHEY and SMNVEV (reference sequence). The CDR3 has 13 residues.

V gene TRBV7-3 combines with J gene TRBJ2-5; 7 bases map to TRBD2. With 4 bases clipped from V and 5 bases from J, the junction kept 7 bases outside the gene matches. The CDR3 spans 14 residues. Germline CDR1 and CDR2: SGHTA and FQGTGA. The CDR3 DNA reads as TGTGCCAGCAGCTCCAGCGGGGCACGGGAGACCCAGTACTTC. As protein: CASSSSGARETQYF.

This clone was counted a few times. The chain recombines TRBV30 with TRBJ1-1; D not resolved. V was shortened by 3 bases and J by 0 bases, with 8 bases between the two germline ends. The CDR3 runs 13 residues. In germline, CDR1 is GTSNPN, CDR2 SVGIG (reference sequence). The CDR3 is CAWRHAMNTEAFF. CDR3 in DNA: TGTGCCTGGAGACATGCCATGAACACTGAAGCTTTCTTT.

Only one count was recorded for this clone. The chain uses TRBV5-8 and TRBJ2-7; 7 bases map to TRBD2. CDR1 is SGHTS, CDR2 YDEGEE, per germline. V trimming: 9 bases; J trimming: 4 bases; junction bases outside the gene matches: 1. The CDR3 runs 10 residues. CDR3 nucleotides: TGTGCCACCGGGAGGTACGAGCAGTACTTC. Its protein is CATGRYEQYF.

The V and J genes are TRBV6-1 and TRBJ1-5; TRBD1 matches 7 bases. This CDR3 comprises 13 residues. CDR1 is MNHNS and CDR2 is SASEGT in the germline V gene. Trimming took 4 bases from V and 4 from J; bases not matched to a gene: 1. This CDR3 reads CASSVTGNQPQHF. CDR3 DNA sequence: TGTGCCAGCAGTGTGACAGGGAATCAGCCCCAGCATTTT.

The chain joins TRBV5-6 to TRBJ2-1; D not resolved. The CDR3 loop spans 15 amino acids. Germline CDR1 and CDR2: SGHDT and YYEEEE. Trimming removed 3 bases at V and 4 bases at J, with 14 bases between. CDR3: CASSYERSSYNEQFF. The CDR3 coding sequence is TGTGCCAGCAGCTATGAAAGGAGCTCGTACAATGAGCAGTTCTTC.

The genes are TRBV19 and TRBJ1-5, with D hard to call. Looked up from germline, CDR1 is LNHDA and CDR2 is SQIVND (reference sequence). V lost 4 bases and J 3 bases, leaving 7 bases between the germline ends. The CDR3 extends over 13 amino acids. CDR3 DNA: TGTGCCAGTAGTAGGGAACACAATCAGCCCCAGCATTTT. Translation: CASSREHNQPQHF.

This rearrangement joins TRBV10-3 to TRBJ1-2; 9 positions match TRBD1. J gave up 0 bases and V 7 bases, and 6 bases lay outside the gene matches. Germline CDR1 ENHRY, CDR2 SYGVKD. The CDR3 is 15 residues long. The CDR3 DNA sequence: TGTGCCATCAAAAGGGACAGGGAACCTAACTATGGCTACACCTTC. Translation gives CAIKRDREPNYGYTF.

The J gene is TRBJ2-3, the V gene TRBV2, with D possibly being TRBD2 (5 bases). Deletions cut 6 bases from V and 2 bases from J, with 9 bases between. The CDR3 runs 13 residues. Germline V lookup: CDR1 SNHLY, CDR2 FYNNEI. The CDR3 nucleotides are TGTGCCAGCAGCGACGGGGTCACAGATACGCAGTATTTT. As protein: CASSDGVTDTQYF.

The rearrangement uses TRBV2 and TRBJ2-1; the D is unclear. CDR1 SNHLY and CDR2 FYNNEI come from the germline V gene. The V and J ends lost 5 bases and 1 base respectively, with 9 bases between them. This CDR3 region has 14 residues. The CDR3 DNA is TGTGCCAGCAGTCCAATCGGGTCCTACAATGAGCAGTTCTTC. This encodes CASSPIGSYNEQFF.

The chain carries TRBV6-1 and TRBJ2-1; TRBD1 aligns across 9 bases. The CDR3 sequence is 17 residues long. J was trimmed by 9 bases and V by 4 bases; bases with no gene match: 16. Germline values: CDR1 MNHNS, CDR2 SASEGT. CDR3 coding DNA: TGTGCCAGCAGTGCTGGACAGGGGATGTGGGGTGTGGGTGAGCAGTTCTTC. Its translation is CASSAGQGMWGVGEQFF.

CDR3 sequence reads: CASRPGTGLANYGYTF. The DNA for the CDR3 is TGTGCCAGCAGACCGGGGACAGGCCTAGCTAACTATGGCTACACCTTC. The chain employs TRBV5-4 and TRBJ1-2; TRBD1 aligns across 8 bases. Trimming took 5 bases from V and 0 from J; bases not matched to a gene: 9. The CDR3 runs to 16 residues. Looked up from germline, CDR1 is SGHNT and CDR2 is YYREEE (reference sequence).

In this sample, this clone turned up once. The chain carries TRBV21-1 and TRBJ2-1; no DNA check was done on the table's D call, TRBD1. TRBV21-1 is recorded as a pseudogene. The CDR3 runs 15 residues. This chain's CDR3 is CASSKAGDSDNEQFF. The CDR3 DNA sequence: TGTGCCAGCAGCAAAGCAGGGGACAGTGACAATGAGCAGTTCTTC.

This clone has a handful of counts. This chain links TRBV2 with TRBJ1-5; TRBD1 is a possible D gene (6 bases). Germline CDR1 reads SNHLY; CDR2 reads FYNNEI. The V and J ends lost 6 bases and 6 bases respectively, with 15 bases between them. The CDR3 consists of 14 residues. The CDR3 region is CASRMDSATQPQHF. In nucleotides, the CDR3 is TGTGCCAGCAGGATGGACAGCGCCACTCAGCCCCAGCATTTT.

The chain combines TRBV27 with TRBJ2-2; TRBD1 matches 8 bases. The CDR3 loop spans 14 amino acids. CDR1 MNHEY and CDR2 SMNVEV come from the germline V gene (reference sequence). Trimming removed 8 bases from V and 1 base from J; junction bases left unmatched: 3. This chain's CDR3 is CASRGTGNTGELFF. As DNA, the CDR3 is TGTGCCAGCCGAGGGACAGGGAACACCGGGGAGCTGTTTTTT.

This rearrangement joins TRBV30 to TRBJ1-5, with 8 nucleotides matching TRBD1. Trimming at V came to 0 bases and at J to 6 bases, leaving 4 bases not matched to a gene. The CDR3 spans 14 residues. Germline values: CDR1 GTSNPN, CDR2 SVGIG (reference sequence). The CDR3 DNA reads TGTGCCTGGAGTGTGGACAGGGCAATTCAGCCCCAGCATTTT. Residues: CAWSVDRAIQPQHF.